This TCR beta chain originates from a study of molecular identifiers for immune sequencing clone quantification. Study findings and constraints: Whereas naive cells kept under 1% of molecules in clones above 20 RNA copies, such clones held over 97% in effectors. Amid roughly 1 million naive cells, spiked Jurkat TCR RNA from one cell was reportedly still detectable.

Sorting captured naive CD8 T cells as CD8+CD4-CCR7+CD45RA+. Points on this clonotype: The antigen is undetermined.

Germline CDR1 is MNHGY and CDR2 is SVAAGI. V dropped 0 bases and J dropped 0 bases, with 8 bases sitting between them. This CDR3 has 15 amino acids. Preparation of the bulk TCR libraries relied on previously described methods and listed TCR primers. TCRdb reprocessed the PCR reads with MiXCR, giving one entry per CDR3 protein. In the table there are more than 450,000 distinct CDR3 sequences, about 22% of which are singletons. This TCR was recovered from a human donor in good health. Some libraries in this study had Jurkat cell RNA spiked in. The specimen was naive CD8+ T cells from blood, with Jurkat cell RNA spiked in. Sample subset: FACS-sorted CD8+CD4-CCR7+CD45RA+ naive T cells. The chain combines TRBV6-9 with TRBJ1-1; D is uncertain. Here the CDR3 DNA reads TGTGCCAGCAGTTATTCGGAACGGGTGAACACTGAAGCTTTCTTT. It specifies CASSYSERVNTEAFF.